This TCR beta chain comes out of a study of human T cells and chemical hapten exposure. General observations from the study: Alopecia in all donors means immunity may differ from healthy individuals. Controls had significantly fewer large CDR3 similarity clusters than were formed by expanded TCRs. Counts of TCRs above 1 in 1000 frequency stayed unchanged with DPC sensitization.

In TCRdb, the RACE reads were re-called with MiXCR into one record per CDR3 protein. The table shows about 350,000 distinct CDR3 sequences, with nearly 6.5% occurring only once. This clonotype was seen repeatedly, ten times or more. Its antigen is not known. Time point of the sample: patch test 2, 6 weeks after DPC sensitization. Documented treatment: therapeutic diphenylcyclopropenone sensitization with weekly scalp DPC. Source: whole blood, taken in connection with sensitization to the hapten diphenylcyclopropenone (DPC). This clonotype originated in a woman aged 18-35 years with alopecia areata. Some clones in this sample may be carry-over from other donors' samples.

This CDR3 reads CSAPRTGGTEAFF. The CDR3 DNA follows: TGCAGTGCTCCCAGGACAGGGGGCACTGAAGCTTTCTTT. This chain links TRBV20-1 with TRBJ1-1; TRBD1 aligns across 10 bases. V gave up 5 bases and J gave up 4 bases; unmatched junction bases: 4. Germline V gene data show CDR1 as DFQATT and CDR2 as SNEGSKA (reference sequence). CDR3 size: 13 residues.